These T cell receptor beta chains were read from a single sample in a study of blood T cell repertoires in COVID-19. TCRdb's copy holds only in-frame clones and misses some; the assay was immunoSEQ multiplex PCR. The table has 25,000 to 35,000 clones, about 92% seen once; the top ten hold approximately 2.5%. The sequencing sample was made of peripheral blood. These receptors were collected from a man in his fifties or sixties with active COVID-19. Each CDR3 is given with its conserved first and last residue. A D gene is named only where the DNA matches it firmly. Not every row has a clone size; where given, it reads once, few, many or a size class.

j_call | d_call | clone_size | v_call | cdr3_aa | cdr3_nt
TRBJ2-7 | TRBD2 | - | TRBV28 | CASSNLAGSYYEQYF | TGTGCCAGCAGTAATCTAGCGGGGAGCTACTACGAGCAGTACTTC
TRBJ2-2 | TRBD2 | - | TRBV9 | CASSVDGGATGELFF | TGTGCCAGCAGCGTAGACGGGGGGGCGACCGGGGAGCTGTTTTTT
TRBJ1-4 | - | - | TRBV30 | CAWSVMSTQGEKLFF | TGTGCCTGGAGTGTAATGTCAACCCAGGGGGAAAAACTGTTTTTT
TRBJ2-1 | TRBD2 | - | TRBV25-1 | CASSEPSGRAANEQFF | TGTGCCAGCAGTGAACCGAGCGGGAGGGCGGCCAATGAGCAGTTCTTC
TRBJ1-2 | - | once | TRBV5-1 | CASSSRTNSGYGYTF | TGCGCCAGCAGCTCTCGGACAAACTCGGGCTATGGCTACACCTTC
TRBJ1-1 | TRBD1 | - | TRBV3-1/TRBV3-2 | CASSPGQGGSNTEAFF | TGTGCCAGCAGCCCTGGACAGGGTGGGTCGAACACTGAAGCTTTCTTT
TRBJ2-7 | - | - | TRBV27 | CASSFTGAYEQYF | TGTGCCAGCAGTTTCACAGGCGCCTACGAGCAGTACTTC
TRBJ2-7 | - | - | TRBV4-2 | CASSQEGGLAVPYEQYF | TGTGCCAGCAGCCAAGAAGGGGGGCTAGCGGTCCCCTACGAGCAGTACTTC
TRBJ2-3 | - | once | TRBV6-1 | CASSATGTGLSTDTQYF | TGTGCCAGCAGTGCGACCGGGACTGGTCTTAGCACAGATACGCAGTATTTT
TRBJ1-4 | TRBD1 | - | TRBV6-2/TRBV6-3 | CASSYVGQSNEKLFF | TGTGCCAGCAGTTACGTGGGACAGTCTAATGAAAAACTGTTTTTT
TRBJ1-2 | TRBD1 | once | TRBV3-1/TRBV3-2 | CASSPHPGGGYTF | TGTGCCAGCAGCCCCCATCCAGGGGGCGGCTACACCTTC
TRBJ2-5 | TRBD1 | - | TRBV2 | CASSGPDRETQYF | TGTGCCAGCAGCGGGCCGGACAGGGAGACCCAGTACTTC
TRBJ2-2 | TRBD2 | - | TRBV5-1 | CASSFLAGANTGELFF | TGCGCCAGCAGCTTCTTAGCGGGAGCGAACACCGGGGAGCTGTTTTTT